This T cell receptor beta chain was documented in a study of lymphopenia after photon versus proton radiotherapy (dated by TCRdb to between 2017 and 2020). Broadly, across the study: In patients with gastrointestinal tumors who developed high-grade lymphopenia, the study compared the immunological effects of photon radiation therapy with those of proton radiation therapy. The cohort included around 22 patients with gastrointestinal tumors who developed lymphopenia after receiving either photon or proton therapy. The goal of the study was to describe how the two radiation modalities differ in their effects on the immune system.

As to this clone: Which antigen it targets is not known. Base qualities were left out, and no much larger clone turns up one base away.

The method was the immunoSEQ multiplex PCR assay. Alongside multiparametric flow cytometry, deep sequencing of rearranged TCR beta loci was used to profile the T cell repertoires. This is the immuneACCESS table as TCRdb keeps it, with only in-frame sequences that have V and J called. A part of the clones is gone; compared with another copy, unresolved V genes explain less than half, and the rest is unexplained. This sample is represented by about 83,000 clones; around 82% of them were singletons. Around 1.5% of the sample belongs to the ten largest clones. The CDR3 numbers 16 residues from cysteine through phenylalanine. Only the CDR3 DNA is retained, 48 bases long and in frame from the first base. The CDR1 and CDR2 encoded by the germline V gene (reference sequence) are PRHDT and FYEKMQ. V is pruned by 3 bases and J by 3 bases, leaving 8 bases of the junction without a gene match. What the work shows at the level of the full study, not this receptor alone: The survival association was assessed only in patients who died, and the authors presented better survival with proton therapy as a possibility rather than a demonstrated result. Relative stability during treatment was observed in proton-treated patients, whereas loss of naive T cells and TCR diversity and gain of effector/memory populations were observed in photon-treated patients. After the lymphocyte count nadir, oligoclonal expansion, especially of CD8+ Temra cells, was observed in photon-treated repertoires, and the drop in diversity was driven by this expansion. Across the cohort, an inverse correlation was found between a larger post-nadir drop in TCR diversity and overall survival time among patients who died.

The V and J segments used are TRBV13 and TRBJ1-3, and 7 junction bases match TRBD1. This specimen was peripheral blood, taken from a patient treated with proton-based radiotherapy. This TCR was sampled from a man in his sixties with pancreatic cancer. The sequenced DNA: TGTGCCAGCAGCTTCCGTCAGGGGGGCCGTGGAAACACCATATATTTT. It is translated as CASSFRQGGRGNTIYF.